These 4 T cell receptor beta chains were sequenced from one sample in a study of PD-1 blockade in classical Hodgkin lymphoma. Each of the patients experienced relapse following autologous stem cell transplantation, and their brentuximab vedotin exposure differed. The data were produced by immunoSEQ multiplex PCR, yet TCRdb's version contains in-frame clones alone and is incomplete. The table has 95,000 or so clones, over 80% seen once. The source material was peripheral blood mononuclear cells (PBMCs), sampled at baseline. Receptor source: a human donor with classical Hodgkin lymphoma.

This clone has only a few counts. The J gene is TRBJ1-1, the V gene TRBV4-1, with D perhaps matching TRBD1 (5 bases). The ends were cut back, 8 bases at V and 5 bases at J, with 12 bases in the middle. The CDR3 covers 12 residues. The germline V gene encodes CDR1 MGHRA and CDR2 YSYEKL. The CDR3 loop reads CASDMGLTEAFF. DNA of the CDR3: TGCGCCAGCGACATGGGGCTTACTGAAGCTTTCTTT.

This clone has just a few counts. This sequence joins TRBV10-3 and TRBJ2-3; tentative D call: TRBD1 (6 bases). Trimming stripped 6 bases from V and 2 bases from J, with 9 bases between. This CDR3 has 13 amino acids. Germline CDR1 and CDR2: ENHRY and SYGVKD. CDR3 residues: CAIRGQLTDTQYF. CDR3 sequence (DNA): TGTGCCATCAGAGGACAGCTCACAGATACGCAGTATTTT.

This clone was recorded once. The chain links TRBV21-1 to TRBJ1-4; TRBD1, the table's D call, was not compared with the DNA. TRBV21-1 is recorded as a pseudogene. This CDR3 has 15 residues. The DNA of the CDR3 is TGTGCCAGCAGCCGACCACAGGCTGGGGATGAAAAACTGTTTTTT. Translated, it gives CASSRPQAGDEKLFF.

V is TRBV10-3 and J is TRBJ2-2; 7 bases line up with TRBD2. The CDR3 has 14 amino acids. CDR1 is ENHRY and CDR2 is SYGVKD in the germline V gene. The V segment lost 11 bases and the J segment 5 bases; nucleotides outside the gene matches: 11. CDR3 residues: CAAGGSGMTGELFF. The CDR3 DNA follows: TGTGCCGCCGGGGGGAGCGGGATGACCGGGGAGCTGTTTTTT.